These T cell receptor beta chains were read from a single sample in a study of regulatory T cells in long-lasting Graves disease. Via MiXCR, TCRdb re-called the multiplex PCR reads, giving one row per CDR3 protein. The data hold approximately 540,000 distinct CDR3 sequences, with around 11% observed a single time. Another study also made use of these data, one on T cells in Graves' hyperthyroidism and ophthalmopathy.

Sample: peripheral blood mononuclear cells (PBMCs), taken at new diagnosis, from a patient treated with antithyroid drugs. These receptors were collected from a woman aged 30 to 39 with Graves disease. CDR3s include the opening cysteine and the closing phenylalanine or tryptophan. The D gene is left open where the match is weak. Size is omitted from some rows. Given values are once, few, many or a class for expanded clones.

many,NA,TRBV30,TRBJ2-7,TGTGCCTGGAGTGGAGGACACCTATCCTACGAGCAGTACTTC,CAWSGGHLSYEQYF
NA,TRBD2,TRBV15,TRBJ2-2,TGTGCCACCAGCAGAGGCCCCCAGATAGCGGGATGGGTAACCGGGGAGCTGTTTTTT,CATSRGPQIAGWVTGELFF
many,TRBD1,TRBV18,TRBJ2-1,TGTGCCAGCTCACCCCTTAGGGGGACAGACAATGAGCAGTTCTTC,CASSPLRGTDNEQFF
many,NA,TRBV11-1,TRBJ1-1,TGTGCCAGCAGGCGGGAGGGGGAATCTGAAGCTTTCTTT,CASRREGESEAFF
many,NA,TRBV12-3/TRBV12-4,TRBJ1-4,TGTGCCAGCAGGTCCTATGACAGCGTCACAACTAATGAAAAACTGTTTTTT,CASRSYDSVTTNEKLFF
NA,NA,TRBV30,TRBJ1-5,TGTGCCTGGAGTGCGGAGAGGAATCAGCCCCAGCATTTT,CAWSAERNQPQHF
many,NA,TRBV27,TRBJ2-7,TGTGCCAGCGGAAGCCAGGTTAGCTCCTACGAGCAGTACTTC,CASGSQVSSYEQYF
many,NA,TRBV20-1,TRBJ2-1,TGCAGTGCTAAAGCCATTAGAACAGGCAATGAGCAGTTCTTC,CSAKAIRTGNEQFF
NA,NA,TRBV20-1,TRBJ1-6,TGCAGTGCTAGAAATCGACTGGACTCCTATAATTCACCCCTCCACTTT,CSARNRLDSYNSPLHF
NA,NA,TRBV18,TRBJ2-2,TGTGCCAGCTCAAAGGGACCCACGACCGGGGAGCTGTTTTTT,CASSKGPTTGELFF
few,NA,TRBV28,TRBJ1-6,TGTGCCAGCAGTTTGGTCGGGCGCGGGGAAACCCTCCACTTT,CASSLVGRGETLHF
NA,NA,TRBV20-1,TRBJ2-4,TGCAGTGGAGGGACACCCCCTCAAAACATTCAGTACTTC,CSGGTPPQNIQYF
many,NA,TRBV29-1,TRBJ1-1,TGCAGCACCCGCAAGGGGTCAGGCACTGAAGCTTTCTTT,CSTRKGSGTEAFF
few,NA,TRBV6-5,TRBJ2-7,TGTGCCAGCAGCTACCAACCAACCTACGCCTACGAGCAGTACTTC,CASSYQPTYAYEQYF
NA,TRBD2,TRBV20-1,TRBJ2-7,TGCAGTGCCAGGGGACTAGCGGGCTCCTACGAGCAGTACTTC,CSARGLAGSYEQYF
many,TRBD2,TRBV6-2/TRBV6-3,TRBJ2-1,TGTGCCAGCAGTTATTCCCCCCTAGCGGGAGGGTTTAACAATGAGCAGTTCTTC,CASSYSPLAGGFNNEQFF
few,TRBD1,TRBV19,TRBJ1-2,TGTGCCAGTAGTCCCCTAGGGACAGGGGTCGCTAACTATGGCTACACCTTC,CASSPLGTGVANYGYTF
many,TRBD1,TRBV2,TRBJ1-1,TGTGCCAGCAGTAGATATAAACAGGGGATCAGTGAAGCTTTCTTT,CASSRYKQGISEAFF
many,NA,TRBV2,TRBJ1-2,TGTGCCAGCAGTGAATGGTATGGACAGAATGGCTACACCTTC,CASSEWYGQNGYTF
NA,TRBD2,TRBV20-1,TRBJ2-1,TGCAGTGCTAGAGATCATAGCGGGATCATCTCCTACAATGAGCAGTTCTTC,CSARDHSGIISYNEQFF
many,NA,TRBV12-3/TRBV12-4,TRBJ1-1,TGTGCCAGCAGTTTTCCGACCGAGACATTGAACACTGAAGCTTTCTTT,CASSFPTETLNTEAFF
many,NA,TRBV6-1,TRBJ2-5,TGTGCCAGCACCAAGACAGAAGAGTACCAAGAGACCCAGTACTTC,CASTKTEEYQETQYF
few,NA,TRBV5-1,TRBJ1-2,TGCGCCAGCAGCTCCCCCAGCGGCCCCGATGGCTACACCTTC,CASSSPSGPDGYTF
few,NA,TRBV7-9,TRBJ2-1,TGTGCCAGCAGCTCCTCACTTGGAGGGTCGGTGGGTGAGCAGTTCTTC,CASSSSLGGSVGEQFF
many,TRBD1,TRBV18,TRBJ2-3,TGTGCCAGCTCTCTACCGGGACAGGGTATCGACCCTATGTATTTT,CASSLPGQGIDPMYF